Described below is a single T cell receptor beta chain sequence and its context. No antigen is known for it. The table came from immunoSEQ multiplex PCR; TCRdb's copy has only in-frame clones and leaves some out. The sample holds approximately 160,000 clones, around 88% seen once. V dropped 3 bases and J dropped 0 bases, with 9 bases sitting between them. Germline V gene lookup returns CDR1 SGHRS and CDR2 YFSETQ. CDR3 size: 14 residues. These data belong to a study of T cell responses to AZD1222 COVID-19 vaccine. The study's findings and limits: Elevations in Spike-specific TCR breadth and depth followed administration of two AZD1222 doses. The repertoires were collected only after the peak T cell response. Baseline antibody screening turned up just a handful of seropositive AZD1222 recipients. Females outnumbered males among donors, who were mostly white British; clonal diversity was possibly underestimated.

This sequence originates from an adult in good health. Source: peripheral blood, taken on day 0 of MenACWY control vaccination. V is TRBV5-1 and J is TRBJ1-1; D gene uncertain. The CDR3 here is CASSSGLMNTEAFF. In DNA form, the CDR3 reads TGCGCCAGCAGCTCTGGTTTGATGAACACTGAAGCTTTCTTT.